A selection of T cell receptor beta chains follows, all from one sample in a study of blood T cell repertoires in COVID-19. The method was immunoSEQ multiplex PCR; TCRdb's version includes in-frame clones alone and lacks a portion of them. This sample has about 50,000 clones, with 75% to 80% found just once. Source material: peripheral blood. These receptors were obtained from a man aged 45-65 years with active or convalescent COVID-19. CDR3s include the opening cysteine and the closing phenylalanine or tryptophan. The order of the fields is CDR3 DNA, CDR3 protein, V gene, J gene, D gene. The D gene is left open where the match is weak.

cdr3_nt: TGTGCCAGCAGCGGGGGACAGTTGGTATTTAGCAATCAGCCCCAGCATTTT
cdr3_aa: CASSGGQLVFSNQPQHF
v_call: TRBV7-8
j_call: TRBJ1-5
d_call: TRBD1

cdr3_nt: TGTGCCAGCAGCTTGACAGGGATCGCTGAAGCTTTCTTT
cdr3_aa: CASSLTGIAEAFF
v_call: TRBV5-4
j_call: TRBJ1-1
d_call: NA

cdr3_nt: TGTGCCAGCAGCCCCAGGGGACAATACAATGAGCAGTTCTTC
cdr3_aa: CASSPRGQYNEQFF
v_call: TRBV11-2
j_call: TRBJ2-1
d_call: NA

cdr3_nt: TGTGCCAGCAGCCAAGTAACCGGGGGTCTCTCTGGAAACACCATATATTTT
cdr3_aa: CASSQVTGGLSGNTIYF
v_call: TRBV3-1/TRBV3-2
j_call: TRBJ1-3
d_call: NA

cdr3_nt: TGTGCCAGCAGTGATTACTTTTCCGGACTAGCGGGAACCTACGAGCAGTACTTC
cdr3_aa: CASSDYFSGLAGTYEQYF
v_call: TRBV6-1
j_call: TRBJ2-7
d_call: TRBD2

cdr3_nt: TGTGCCAGCAGTTCACGGGTCAGCTCCTACGAGCAGTACTTC
cdr3_aa: CASSSRVSSYEQYF
v_call: TRBV27
j_call: TRBJ2-7
d_call: NA

cdr3_nt: TGTGCCAGCAGAGGGGACAGGAATCAGCCCCAGCATTTT
cdr3_aa: CASRGDRNQPQHF
v_call: TRBV27
j_call: TRBJ1-5
d_call: TRBD1

cdr3_nt: TGTGCCACCAGCAGGGACTCTCGGGGACTCAACTCTGGGGCCAACGTCCTGACTTTC
cdr3_aa: CATSRDSRGLNSGANVLTF
v_call: TRBV15
j_call: TRBJ2-6
d_call: NA

cdr3_nt: TGCGCCAGCAGCTTGGAAGGGGGTACCACAGATACGCAGTATTTT
cdr3_aa: CASSLEGGTTDTQYF
v_call: TRBV5-1
j_call: TRBJ2-3
d_call: NA

cdr3_nt: TGTGCCAGCACGCCAAACGGGGTCTACGAGCAGTACTTC
cdr3_aa: CASTPNGVYEQYF
v_call: TRBV2
j_call: TRBJ2-7
d_call: NA

cdr3_nt: TGCGCCAGCAGCTTAGGGACTAGCGGAACCGGGGAGCTGTTTTTT
cdr3_aa: CASSLGTSGTGELFF
v_call: TRBV5-1
j_call: TRBJ2-2
d_call: TRBD2

cdr3_nt: TGTGCCAGCAGTCCCGGTGGAGTTGAAGCTTTCTTT
cdr3_aa: CASSPGGVEAFF
v_call: TRBV13
j_call: TRBJ1-1
d_call: NA

cdr3_nt: TGTGCCAGTAGTATTGCGGGGGTAGCGCCGAACACTGAAGCTTTCTTT
cdr3_aa: CASSIAGVAPNTEAFF
v_call: TRBV19
j_call: TRBJ1-1
d_call: NA

cdr3_nt: TGTGCCTGGAGTGAACAGGGCAAATCACCCCTCCACTTT
cdr3_aa: CAWSEQGKSPLHF
v_call: TRBV30
j_call: TRBJ1-6
d_call: NA

cdr3_nt: TGTGCCAGTAGTATGGGACAGGGGGATGGCTACACCTTC
cdr3_aa: CASSMGQGDGYTF
v_call: TRBV19
j_call: TRBJ1-2
d_call: TRBD1

cdr3_nt: TGTGCCAGCAGCTCACCCCGGGCTAGCGGGAGGGAAGGGTTGATCTTC
cdr3_aa: CASSSPRASGREGLIF
v_call: TRBV3-1/TRBV3-2
j_call: TRBJ2-1
d_call: TRBD2

cdr3_nt: TGTGCCAGCAGGCGACAGGGGGCGCGGACTGAAGCTTTCTTT
cdr3_aa: CASRRQGARTEAFF
v_call: TRBV28
j_call: TRBJ1-1
d_call: TRBD1

cdr3_nt: TGTGCCACGACTCGACAGGCTCCTAATGAAAAACTGTTTTTT
cdr3_aa: CATTRQAPNEKLFF
v_call: TRBV6-6
j_call: TRBJ1-4
d_call: NA

cdr3_nt: TGTGCCAGTAGTATTCAGCCCGGGAATGAAAAACTGTTTTTT
cdr3_aa: CASSIQPGNEKLFF
v_call: TRBV19
j_call: TRBJ1-4
d_call: NA

cdr3_nt: TGTGCCAGTCGAAGGGGACAGAACAATGAGCAGTTCTTC
cdr3_aa: CASRRGQNNEQFF
v_call: TRBV2
j_call: TRBJ2-1
d_call: TRBD1